This T cell receptor (beta chain) was obtained from a study of blood T cell repertoires in COVID-19. At the level of the study: Collection of acute and convalescent COVID-19 samples took place in the United States, Italy and Spain.

V was shortened by 6 bases and J by 6 bases, with 15 bases between the two germline ends. The CDR3 runs to 14 residues. From germline, CDR1 is MNHEY and CDR2 SVGAGI. Original methodology: Reference gene primer amplification gave estimated nucleated cell counts. TCRdb's copy holds only in-frame clones and misses some; the assay was immunoSEQ multiplex PCR. V and J calls plus clone size are reproduced from that table; the DNA served to infer D and trimming. The repertoire consists of around 39,000 clones, with about 80% occurring once and the leading ten covering about 15%. The genes are TRBV6-5 and TRBJ1-5, with D tentatively TRBD1 (6 bases). The sequence was obtained from a woman in her seventies with acute or convalescent COVID-19. Input material: peripheral blood. The CDR3 nucleotides read TGTGCCAGCAGCTCTGCGGGGGCAGGTCAGCCCCAGCATTTT. This sequence encodes CASSSAGAGQPQHF.